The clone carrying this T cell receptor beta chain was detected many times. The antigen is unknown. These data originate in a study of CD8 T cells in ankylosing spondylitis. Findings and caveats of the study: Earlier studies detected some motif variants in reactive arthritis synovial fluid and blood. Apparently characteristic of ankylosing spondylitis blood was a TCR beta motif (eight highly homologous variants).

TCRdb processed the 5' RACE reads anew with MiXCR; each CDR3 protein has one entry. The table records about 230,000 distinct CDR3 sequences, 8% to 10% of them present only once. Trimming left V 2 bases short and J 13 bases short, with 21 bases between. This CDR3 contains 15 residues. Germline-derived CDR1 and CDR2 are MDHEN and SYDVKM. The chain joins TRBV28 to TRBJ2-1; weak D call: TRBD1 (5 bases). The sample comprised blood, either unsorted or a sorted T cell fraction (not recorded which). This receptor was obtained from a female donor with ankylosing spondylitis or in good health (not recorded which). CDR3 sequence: CASSLLPYFRGHQFF. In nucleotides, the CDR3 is TGTGCCAGCAGTTTACTCCCATACTTTAGGGGTCACCAGTTCTTC.